This entry is about one T cell receptor (beta chain). A much larger clone lies a single base off, so this may be a read error. RNA transcripts gave rise to amplified TCR beta CDR3 regions. First-round RT-PCR of the TCR CDR3 relied on the HTBI primer set. TCRdb redid the calling of the multiplex PCR reads with MiXCR, one entry per CDR3 protein. This table holds about 350,000 distinct CDR3 sequences, about 15% found once. CDR3 length: 16 residues. Germline V gene sequence: CDR1 SGHAT, CDR2 FQNNGV. The junction had 1 base not matched to a gene; V was cut back by 5 bases and J by 1 base. This sample is part of a study of T cells in Graves' hyperthyroidism and ophthalmopathy.

The sequenced sample was blood. The receptor's source is a woman aged 60-70 years with Graves' ophthalmopathy. V is TRBV11-2 and J is TRBJ2-2; 13 positions match TRBD2. The CDR3 protein is CASSRTSGGNTGELFF. The CDR3 DNA sequence: TGTGCCAGCAGCCGGACTAGCGGGGGGAACACCGGGGAGCTGTTTTTT.